The source of this T cell receptor beta chain is a study of cytomegalovirus exposure and HLA in healthy donors. Researchers ran the PCR with 60 Vbeta and 13 Jbeta primers. Some clones are missing from TCRdb's copy, which holds only in-frame ones; the method was immunoSEQ multiplex PCR. The sample has over 150,000 clones, roughly 89% seen once. Study results and caveats: Earlier analysis yielded a pattern in which most TCR beta V segments were productive about 87% or about 30% of the time.

Turning to this clone: Its antigen remains unknown.

This receptor was taken from a woman aged 25 to 39 in good health and CMV-seronegative. The sequenced material came from PBMCs.

The CDR3 DNA reads TGTGCCAGCAGTGAAGCGCTCCTAGCGGGGTCATACGAGCAGTACTTC. Translation: CASSEALLAGSYEQYF. V and J are TRBV6-1 and TRBJ2-7; 9 positions agree with TRBD2. Germline CDR1 reads MNHNS; CDR2 reads SASEGT. The V and J ends lost 0 bases and 4 bases, in that order; junction bases with no gene match: 7. The CDR3 spans 16 residues.